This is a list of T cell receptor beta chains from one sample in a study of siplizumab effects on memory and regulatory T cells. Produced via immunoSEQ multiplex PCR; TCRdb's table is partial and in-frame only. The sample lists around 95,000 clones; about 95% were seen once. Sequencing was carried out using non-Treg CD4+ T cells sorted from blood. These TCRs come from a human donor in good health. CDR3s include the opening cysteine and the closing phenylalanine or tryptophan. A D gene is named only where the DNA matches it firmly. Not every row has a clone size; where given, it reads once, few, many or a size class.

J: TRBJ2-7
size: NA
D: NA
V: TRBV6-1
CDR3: CASREDTIIGEQYF
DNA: TGTGCCAGCAGGGAGGACACAATAATCGGCGAGCAGTACTTC

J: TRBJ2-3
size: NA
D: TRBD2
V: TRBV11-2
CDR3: CASSVEPGLAVTDTQYF
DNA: TGTGCCAGCAGCGTAGAGCCGGGACTAGCGGTCACAGATACGCAGTATTTT

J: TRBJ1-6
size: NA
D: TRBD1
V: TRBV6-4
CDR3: CASPPDRADSPLHF
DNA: TGTGCCAGCCCTCCGGACAGGGCGGATTCACCCCTCCACTTT

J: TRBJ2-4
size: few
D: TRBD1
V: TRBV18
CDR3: CASGTGRTIQYF
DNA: TGTGCCAGCGGGACAGGACGGACCATTCAGTACTTC

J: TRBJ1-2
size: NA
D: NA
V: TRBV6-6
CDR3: CASRRQDLGYTF
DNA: TGTGCCAGCAGGAGACAGGATCTTGGCTACACCTTC

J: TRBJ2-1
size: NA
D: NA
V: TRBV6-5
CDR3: CASSYRPRYEQFF
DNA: TGTGCCAGCAGTTACCGTCCGAGGTATGAACAGTTCTTC

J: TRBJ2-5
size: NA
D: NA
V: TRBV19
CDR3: CASSISNQETQYF
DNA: TGTGCCAGTAGTATAAGCAACCAAGAGACCCAGTACTTC

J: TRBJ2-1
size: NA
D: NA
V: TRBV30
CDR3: CAWSVRGTNEQFF
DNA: TGTGCCTGGAGTGTGAGGGGGACTAATGAGCAGTTCTTC

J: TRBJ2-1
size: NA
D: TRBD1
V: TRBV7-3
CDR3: CASSLGQGYNEQFF
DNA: TGTGCCAGCAGCTTAGGACAGGGCTACAATGAGCAGTTCTTC

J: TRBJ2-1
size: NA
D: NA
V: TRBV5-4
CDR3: CASSLAGESSYNEQFF
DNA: TGTGCCAGCAGCTTGGCCGGCGAAAGCTCCTACAATGAGCAGTTCTTC

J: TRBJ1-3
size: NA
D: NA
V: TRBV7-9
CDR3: CASSLAGGNTIYF
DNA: TGTGCCAGCAGCTTAGCCGGGGGAAACACCATATATTTT

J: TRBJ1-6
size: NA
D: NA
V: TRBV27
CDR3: CASSYRQPNSPLHF
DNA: TGTGCCAGCAGTTATCGACAGCCTAATTCACCCCTCCACTTT

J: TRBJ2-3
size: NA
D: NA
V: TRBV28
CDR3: CASSLGGQSTDTQYF
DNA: TGTGCCAGCAGTTTAGGAGGGCAATCCACAGATACGCAGTATTTT

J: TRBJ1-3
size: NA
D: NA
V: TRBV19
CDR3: CASSTEAESTGNTIYF
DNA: TGTGCCAGTAGTACCGAGGCCGAGTCAACTGGAAACACCATATATTTT

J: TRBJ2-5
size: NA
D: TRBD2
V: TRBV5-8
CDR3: CASSLTGRETQYF
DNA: TGTGCCAGCAGCTTGACCGGGAGGGAGACCCAGTACTTC

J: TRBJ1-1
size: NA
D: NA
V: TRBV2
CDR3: CASSERTMNTEAFF
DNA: TGTGCCAGCAGTGAAAGGACCATGAACACTGAAGCTTTCTTT

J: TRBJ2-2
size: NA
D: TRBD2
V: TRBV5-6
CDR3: CASQGRANTGELFF
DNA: TGTGCCAGCCAAGGGAGGGCCAACACCGGGGAGCTGTTTTTT

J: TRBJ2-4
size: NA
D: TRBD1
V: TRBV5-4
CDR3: CASSYGSQGATKNIQYF
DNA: TGTGCCAGCAGCTACGGATCCCAGGGGGCGACCAAAAACATTCAGTACTTC

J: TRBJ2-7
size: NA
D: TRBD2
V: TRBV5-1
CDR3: CASSSRTSGTAEQYF
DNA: TGCGCCAGCAGCTCTAGGACTAGCGGGACGGCCGAGCAGTACTTC

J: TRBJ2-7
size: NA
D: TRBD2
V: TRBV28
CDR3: CASSLPREWDEQYF
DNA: TGTGCCAGCAGTTTACCGCGGGAGTGGGACGAGCAGTACTTC

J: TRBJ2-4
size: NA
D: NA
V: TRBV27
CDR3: CASSLSFLAKNIQYF
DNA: TGTGCCAGCAGTTTAAGTTTCCTAGCCAAAAACATTCAGTACTTC

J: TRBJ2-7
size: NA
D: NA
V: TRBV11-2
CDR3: CASSLGGGWRERLEEQYF
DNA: TGTGCCAGCAGCTTAGGAGGGGGCTGGCGGGAACGGCTAGAGGAGCAGTACTTC

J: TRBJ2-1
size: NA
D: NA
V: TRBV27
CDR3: CASSLFAGFNEQFF
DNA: TGTGCCAGCAGTTTATTTGCGGGATTCAATGAGCAGTTCTTC

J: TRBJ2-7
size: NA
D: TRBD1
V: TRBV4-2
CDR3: CASSLDRDEQYF
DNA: TGTGCCAGCAGCTTGGACAGGGACGAGCAGTACTTC

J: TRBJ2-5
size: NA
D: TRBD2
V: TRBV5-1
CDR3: CASSLYGGGPQETQYF
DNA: TGCGCCAGCAGCTTGTATGGGGGAGGGCCCCAAGAGACCCAGTACTTC

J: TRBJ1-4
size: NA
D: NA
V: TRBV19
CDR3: CASSPGIRREKLFF
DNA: TGTGCCAGTAGCCCCGGGATCCGACGCGAAAAACTGTTTTTT

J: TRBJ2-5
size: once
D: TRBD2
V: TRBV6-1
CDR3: CASSGTGLVETQYF
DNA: TGTGCCAGCAGTGGCACCGGACTAGTTGAGACCCAGTACTTC

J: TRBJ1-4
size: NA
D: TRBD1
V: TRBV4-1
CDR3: CASSQGTGIEKLFF
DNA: TGCGCCAGCAGCCAAGGGACAGGGATTGAAAAACTGTTTTTT